Here is one T cell receptor (beta chain) with its context. Its target is not known. Both 60 Vbeta primers and 13 Jbeta primers went into the PCR. The repertoire was sequenced with immunoSEQ multiplex PCR; TCRdb's copy has only in-frame clones and lacks some. The sample holds about 110,000 clones, approximately 86% seen once. The sample comes from a study of cytomegalovirus exposure and HLA in healthy donors. Study observations and caveats: Analyses of presence/absence relied on an assumption of roughly uniform sequencing depth across donors. Sequencing likely produced, as an artifact, a cluster of highly shared sequence variants.

Input material: PBMCs. The clonotype originates from a man aged 35 to 55 in good health and CMV-seronegative.

The CDR3 is CASSEVVRGSPLHF. CDR3 sequence (DNA): TGTGCCAGCAGTGAAGTTGTAAGGGGTTCACCCCTCCACTTT. The V gene is TRBV6-1, the J gene TRBJ1-6; TRBD1 is a possible D gene (5 bases). The CDR3 has 14 amino acids. V lost 1 base to trimming and J lost 9 bases, with 10 bases between them. The germline gives CDR1 MNHNS, CDR2 SASEGT.